What follows describes a single T cell receptor beta chain. With a J-beta primer mix and a sample-barcoded 5' primer, a second PCR ran 7 to 11 cycles. In TCRdb, the 5' RACE reads were re-called with MiXCR into one record per CDR3 protein. Of some 1.6 million distinct CDR3 sequences listed, 30% to 35% are singletons. The data were taken from a study of blood T cells in healthy people across ages. The donors, healthy Caucasians from Russia, were aged roughly 6 to 90. This sequence originates from a woman aged 25 to 39 in good health. Sequencing was performed on blood.

CDR3 coding DNA: TGTGCCAGCAGCCGGAGACTACGCGGGACAGATACGCAGTATTTT. The encoded protein is CASSRRLRGTDTQYF. The chain links TRBV7-9 to TRBJ2-3, with D maybe TRBD2 (5 bases). The CDR3 length is 15 residues. The germline CDR1 and CDR2 sequences are SEHNR and FQNEAQ (reference sequence). V lost 5 bases and J 3 bases, leaving 15 bases between the germline ends.